This TCR beta chain was documented in a study of Graves' ophthalmopathy and Graves' hyperthyroidism. The study's findings and limits: A majority of expanded thyroid clonotypes exceeding 0.001 frequency were likewise present in blood. Sensitivity reached approximately 71% and specificity about 72% when the model predicted ophthalmopathy progression.

Amplified TCR beta CDR3 regions were obtained using RNA transcripts as template. The authors performed first-round RT-PCR with HTBI primers and then a second-round multiplex PCR. TCRdb ran MiXCR on the multiplex PCR reads and lists one entry per CDR3 protein. The sample consists of approximately 1.2 million distinct CDR3 sequences, about 40% of them appearing once. Hyperthyroidism patients, all newly diagnosed, had under 2 months' duration and ages of 18 to 65. Establishment of the diagnosis relied upon clinical symptoms, serum thyroxine, TRAb, thyroid ultrasound and orbital computed tomography. Germline assignment: CDR1 ENHRY and CDR2 SYGVKD. This CDR3 has 14 amino acids. Deletions cut 3 bases from V and 8 bases from J, with 13 bases between. As regards this clonotype: No antigen is known for it.

This chain joins TRBV10-3 and TRBJ1-4; D possibly corresponds to TRBD1 (5 bases). The sample taken for sequencing was peripheral blood or thyroid tissue (not recorded which). The sequence was obtained from an adult man with Graves' hyperthyroidism. The CDR3 region is CAISDKDSWEKLFF. In DNA form, the CDR3 reads TGTGCCATCAGTGATAAAGACAGTTGGGAAAAACTGTTTTTT.